The TCR beta chain described here comes from a study of beta chain features in type 1 diabetes. The germline V gene has CDR1 MDHEN and CDR2 SYDVKM. The CDR3 loop spans 16 amino acids. V lost 4 bases, J lost 4 bases, and 11 bases stayed unmatched. The authors reverse transcribed all of the isolated RNA, so sequencing captured expressed TCRB transcripts. Clones were sequenced by immunoSEQ multiplex PCR, and TCRdb holds only the in-frame ones, with some missing. The table records about 240,000 clones, 25% to 35% of them present only once. The J gene is TRBJ2-5, the V gene TRBV28; 8 bases align to TRBD2. Source material: central memory CD4+ T cells from blood. The sequence was collected from a man aged 25 to 40 in good health. CDR3 sequence (DNA): TGTGCCAGCAGTTCCCCCGGGGCGGGAGGTCGAGAGACCCAGTACTTC. The encoded protein is CASSSPGAGGRETQYF.